Sequencing of this T cell receptor beta chain was carried out in a study of T cell changes during pregnancy in multiple sclerosis. Assay: immunoSEQ multiplex PCR; the TCRdb copy retains only in-frame clones and omits some. The sample records some 80,000 clones, around 89% being singletons. Germline V gene sequence: CDR1 WSHSY, CDR2 SAAADI. Unmatched junction bases numbered 9, after V lost 4 bases and J lost 2 bases. The length of the CDR3 is 17 residues. This TCR derives from a female donor in good health, enrolled as a control in a pregnancy study. This chain joins TRBV10-2 and TRBJ2-1; 9 bases are a match to TRBD2. This specimen consisted of peripheral blood, obtained in the first trimester of pregnancy. The DNA for the CDR3 is TGCGCCAGCAGTGGTGGAAGCGGGGGGCGAACCTACAATGAGCAGTTCTTC. This encodes CASSGGSGGRTYNEQFF.